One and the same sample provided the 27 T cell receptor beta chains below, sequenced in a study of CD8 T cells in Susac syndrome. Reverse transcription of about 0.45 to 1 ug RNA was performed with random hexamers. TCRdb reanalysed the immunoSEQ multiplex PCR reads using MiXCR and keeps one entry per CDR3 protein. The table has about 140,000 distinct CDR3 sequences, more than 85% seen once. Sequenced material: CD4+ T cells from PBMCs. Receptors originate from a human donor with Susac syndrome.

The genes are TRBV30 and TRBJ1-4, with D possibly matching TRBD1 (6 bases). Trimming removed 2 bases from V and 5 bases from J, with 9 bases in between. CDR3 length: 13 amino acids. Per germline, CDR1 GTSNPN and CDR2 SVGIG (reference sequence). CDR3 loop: CAWSQGGNEKLFF. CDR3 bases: TGTGCCTGGAGTCAAGGGGGGAATGAAAAACTGTTTTTT.

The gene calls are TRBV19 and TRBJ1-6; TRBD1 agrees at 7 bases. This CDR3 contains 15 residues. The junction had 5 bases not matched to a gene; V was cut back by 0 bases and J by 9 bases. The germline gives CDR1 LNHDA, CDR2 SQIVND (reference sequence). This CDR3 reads CASSIDRQGGSPLHF. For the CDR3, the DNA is TGTGCCAGTAGTATAGATCGGCAGGGGGGTTCACCCCTCCACTTT.

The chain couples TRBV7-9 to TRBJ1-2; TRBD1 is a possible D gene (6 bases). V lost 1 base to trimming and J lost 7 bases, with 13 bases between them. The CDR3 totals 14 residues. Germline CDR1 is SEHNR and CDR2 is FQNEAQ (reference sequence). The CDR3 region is CASSLGAGDGGYTF. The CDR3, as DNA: TGTGCCAGCAGCTTAGGCGCAGGGGACGGTGGCTACACCTTC.

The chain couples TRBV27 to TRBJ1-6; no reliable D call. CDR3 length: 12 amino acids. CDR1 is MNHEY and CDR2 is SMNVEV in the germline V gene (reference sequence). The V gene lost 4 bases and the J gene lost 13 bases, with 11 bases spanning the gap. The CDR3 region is CASSSYPSPLHF. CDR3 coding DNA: TGTGCCAGCAGTTCATACCCAAGCCCCCTCCACTTT.

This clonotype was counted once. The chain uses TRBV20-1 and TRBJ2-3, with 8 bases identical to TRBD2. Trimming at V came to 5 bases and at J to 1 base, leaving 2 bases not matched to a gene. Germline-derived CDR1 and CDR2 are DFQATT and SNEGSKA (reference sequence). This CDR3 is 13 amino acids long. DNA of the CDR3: TGCAGTGCTTCGACTAGCGGCACAGATACGCAGTATTTT. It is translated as CSASTSGTDTQYF.

CDR3 DNA: TGCGCCAGCAGCCAAGTGGGCGTTAGCAATCAGCCCCAGCATTTT. Amino acids: CASSQVGVSNQPQHF. The chain employs TRBV4-1 and TRBJ1-5, with D uncertain. Trimming removed 1 base at V and 0 bases at J, with 7 bases between. The CDR3 has 15 residues. Looked up from germline, CDR1 is MGHRA and CDR2 is YSYEKL.

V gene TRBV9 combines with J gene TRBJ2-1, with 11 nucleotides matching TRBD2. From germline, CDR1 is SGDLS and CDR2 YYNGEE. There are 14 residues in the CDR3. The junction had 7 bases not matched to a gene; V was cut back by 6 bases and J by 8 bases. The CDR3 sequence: CASTPLAGVDEQFF. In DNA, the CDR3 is TGTGCCAGCACCCCACTAGCGGGAGTTGATGAGCAGTTCTTC.

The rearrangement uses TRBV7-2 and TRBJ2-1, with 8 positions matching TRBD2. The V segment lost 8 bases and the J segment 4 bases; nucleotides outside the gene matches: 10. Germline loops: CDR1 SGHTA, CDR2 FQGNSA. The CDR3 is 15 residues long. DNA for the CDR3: TGTGCCAGCGGCCCAGGTAGCGGGGTTTACAATGAGCAGTTCTTC. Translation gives CASGPGSGVYNEQFF.

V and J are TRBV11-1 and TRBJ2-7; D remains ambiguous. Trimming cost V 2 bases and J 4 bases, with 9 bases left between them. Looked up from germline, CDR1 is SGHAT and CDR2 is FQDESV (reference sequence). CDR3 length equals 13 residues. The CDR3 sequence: CASSLLGPYEQYF. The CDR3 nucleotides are TGTGCCAGCAGCTTATTAGGCCCGTACGAGCAGTACTTC.

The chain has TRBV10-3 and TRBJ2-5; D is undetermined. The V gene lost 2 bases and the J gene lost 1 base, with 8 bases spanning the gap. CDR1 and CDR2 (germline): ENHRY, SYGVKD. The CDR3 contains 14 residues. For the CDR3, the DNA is TGTGCCATCAGTGAGAGGCCAGGCCAAGAGACCCAGTACTTC. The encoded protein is CAISERPGQETQYF.

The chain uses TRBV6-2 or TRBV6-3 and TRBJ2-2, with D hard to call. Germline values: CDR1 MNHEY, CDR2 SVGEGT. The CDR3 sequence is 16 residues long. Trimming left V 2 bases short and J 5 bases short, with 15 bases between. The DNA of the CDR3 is TGTGCCAGCAGTTACAGCCCGGACGACCCGACCGGGGAGCTGTTTTTT. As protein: CASSYSPDDPTGELFF.

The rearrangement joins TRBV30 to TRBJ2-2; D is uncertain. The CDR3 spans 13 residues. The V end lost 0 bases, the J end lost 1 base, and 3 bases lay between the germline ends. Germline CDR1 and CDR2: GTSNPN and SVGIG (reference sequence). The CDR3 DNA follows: TGTGCCTGGAGTGTCGGGAACACCGGGGAGCTGTTTTTT. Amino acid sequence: CAWSVGNTGELFF.

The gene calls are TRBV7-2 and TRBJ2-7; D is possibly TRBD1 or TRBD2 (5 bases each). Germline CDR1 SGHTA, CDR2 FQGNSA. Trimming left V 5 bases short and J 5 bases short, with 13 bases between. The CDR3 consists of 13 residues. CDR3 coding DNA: TGTGCCAGCAGCCCGGTTTTGGGGGACGAGCAGTACTTC. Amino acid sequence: CASSPVLGDEQYF. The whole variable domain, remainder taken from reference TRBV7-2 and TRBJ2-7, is GAGVSQSPSNKVTEKGKDVELRCDPISGHTALYWYRQSLGQGLEFLIYFQGNSAPDKSGLPSDRFSAERTGGSVSTLTIQRTQQEDSAVYLCASSPVLGDEQYFGPGTRLTVT.

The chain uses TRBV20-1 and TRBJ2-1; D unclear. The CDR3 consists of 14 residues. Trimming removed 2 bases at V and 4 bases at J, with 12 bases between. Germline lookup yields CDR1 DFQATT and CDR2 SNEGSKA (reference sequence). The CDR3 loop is CSARTPWDYNEQFF. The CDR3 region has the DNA TGCAGTGCTAGAACACCCTGGGATTACAATGAGCAGTTCTTC.

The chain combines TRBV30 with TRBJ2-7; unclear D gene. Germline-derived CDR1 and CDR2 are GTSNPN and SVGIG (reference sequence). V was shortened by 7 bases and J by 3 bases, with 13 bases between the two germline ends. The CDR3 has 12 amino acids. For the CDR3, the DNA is TGTGCCTCCCGAGGAACCCTCTACGAGCAGTACTTC. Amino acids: CASRGTLYEQYF.

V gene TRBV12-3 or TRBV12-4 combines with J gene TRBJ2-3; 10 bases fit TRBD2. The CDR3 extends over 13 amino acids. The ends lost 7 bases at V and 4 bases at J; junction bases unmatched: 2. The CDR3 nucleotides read TGTGCCAGCATTCTAGCGGGAGCAGATACGCAGTATTTT. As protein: CASILAGADTQYF.

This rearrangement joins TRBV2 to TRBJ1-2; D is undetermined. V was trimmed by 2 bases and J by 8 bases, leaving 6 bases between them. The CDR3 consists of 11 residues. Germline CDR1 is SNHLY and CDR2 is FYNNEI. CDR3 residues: CASSENVGYTF. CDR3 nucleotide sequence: TGTGCCAGCAGTGAAAATGTCGGCTACACCTTC.

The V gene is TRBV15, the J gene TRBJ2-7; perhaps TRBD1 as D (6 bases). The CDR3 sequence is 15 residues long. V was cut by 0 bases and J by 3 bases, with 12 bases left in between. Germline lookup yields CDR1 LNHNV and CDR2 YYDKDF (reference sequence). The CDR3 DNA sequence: TGTGCCACCAGCAGAGAGGTCCAGGGGTACTACGAGCAGTACTTC. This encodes CATSREVQGYYEQYF.

CDR3 DNA sequence: TGTGCCAGCAGTTTGTACGGGACGGACCAAGAGACCCAGTACTTC. This encodes CASSLYGTDQETQYF. This chain links TRBV3-1 with TRBJ2-5; D possibly matches TRBD1 or TRBD2 (5 bases each). The CDR3 length is 15 residues. Per germline, CDR1 LGHDT and CDR2 YNNKEL (reference sequence). The V end was cut by 6 bases, the J end by 0 bases, with 14 bases between.

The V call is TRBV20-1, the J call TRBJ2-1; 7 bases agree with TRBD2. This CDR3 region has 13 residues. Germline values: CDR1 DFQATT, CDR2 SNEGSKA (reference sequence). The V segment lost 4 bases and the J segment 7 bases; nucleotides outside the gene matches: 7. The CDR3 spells CSATTLATNEQFF. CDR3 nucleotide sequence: TGCAGTGCTACGACACTAGCGACTAATGAGCAGTTCTTC.

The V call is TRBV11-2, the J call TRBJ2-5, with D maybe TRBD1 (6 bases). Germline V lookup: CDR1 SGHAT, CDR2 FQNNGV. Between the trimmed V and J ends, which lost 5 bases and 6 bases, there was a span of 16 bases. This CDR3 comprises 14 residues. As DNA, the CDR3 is TGTGCCAGCAGCCTAGTTAGGGGGATGAAGACCCAGTACTTC. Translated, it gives CASSLVRGMKTQYF.

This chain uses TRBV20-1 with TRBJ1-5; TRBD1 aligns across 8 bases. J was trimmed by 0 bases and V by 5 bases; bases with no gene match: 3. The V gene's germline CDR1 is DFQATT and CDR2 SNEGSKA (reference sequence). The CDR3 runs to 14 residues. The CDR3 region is CSAGTGRSNQPQHF. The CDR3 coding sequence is TGCAGTGCTGGGACAGGACGTAGCAATCAGCCCCAGCATTTT.

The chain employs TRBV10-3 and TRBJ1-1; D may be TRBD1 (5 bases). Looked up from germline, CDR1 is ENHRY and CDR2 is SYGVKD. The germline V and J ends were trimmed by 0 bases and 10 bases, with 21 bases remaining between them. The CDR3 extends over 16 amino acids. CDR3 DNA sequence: TGTGCCATCAGTGAGTCAGTGTCGAGTAACGGCAGGGCAGCTTTCTTT. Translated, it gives CAISESVSSNGRAAFF.

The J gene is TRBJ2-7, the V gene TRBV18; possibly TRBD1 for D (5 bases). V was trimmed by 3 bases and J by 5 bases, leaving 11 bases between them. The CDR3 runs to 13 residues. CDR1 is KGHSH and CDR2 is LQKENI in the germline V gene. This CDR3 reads CASSPNRPHEQYF. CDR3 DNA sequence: TGTGCCAGCTCACCTAACAGGCCCCACGAGCAGTACTTC.

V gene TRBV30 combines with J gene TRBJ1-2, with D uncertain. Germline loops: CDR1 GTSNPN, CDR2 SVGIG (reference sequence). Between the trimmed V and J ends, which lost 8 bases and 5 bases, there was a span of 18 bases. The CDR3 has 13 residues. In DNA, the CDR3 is TGTGCCGGCAATGGCCCGGGAGGATATGGCTACACCTTC. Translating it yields CAGNGPGGYGYTF.

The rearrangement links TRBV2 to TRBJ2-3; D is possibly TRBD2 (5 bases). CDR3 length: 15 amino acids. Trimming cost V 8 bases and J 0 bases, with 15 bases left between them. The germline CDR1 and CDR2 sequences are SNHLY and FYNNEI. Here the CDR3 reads CASQLGSLSTDTQYF. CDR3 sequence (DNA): TGTGCCAGCCAACTGGGGAGCCTGAGCACAGATACGCAGTATTTT.

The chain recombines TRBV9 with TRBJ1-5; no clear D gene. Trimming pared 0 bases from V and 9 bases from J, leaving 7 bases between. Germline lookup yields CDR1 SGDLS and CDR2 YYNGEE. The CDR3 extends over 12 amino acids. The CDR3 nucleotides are TGTGCCAGCAGCGTAGGGCTTGGGCCCCAGCATTTT. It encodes CASSVGLGPQHF.